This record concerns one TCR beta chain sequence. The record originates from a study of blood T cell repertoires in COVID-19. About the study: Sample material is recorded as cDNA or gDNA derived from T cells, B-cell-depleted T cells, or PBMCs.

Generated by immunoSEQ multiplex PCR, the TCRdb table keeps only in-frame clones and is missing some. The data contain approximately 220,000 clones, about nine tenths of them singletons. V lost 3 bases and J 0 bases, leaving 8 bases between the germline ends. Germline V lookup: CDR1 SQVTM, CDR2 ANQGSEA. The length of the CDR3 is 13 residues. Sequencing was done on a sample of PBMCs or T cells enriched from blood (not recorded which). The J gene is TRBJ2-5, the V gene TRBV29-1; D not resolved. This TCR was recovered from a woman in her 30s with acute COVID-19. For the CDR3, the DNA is TGCAGCGTTGAGGCCCAGGACCAAGAGACCCAGTACTTC. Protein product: CSVEAQDQETQYF.